This entry features one T cell receptor beta chain sequence. Its antigen is not yet known. Base quality data are lacking; no much larger clone is found one base away. Collaborating institutions collected whole blood in K2EDTA tubes following their own protocols. For TCRbeta analysis, collaborators shipped samples in one of three forms: frozen whole blood, isolated PBMCs, or DNA extracted from either of those sample types. This record comes from a study of blood T cell repertoires in COVID-19 (dated by TCRdb to 2019 to 2021). Looking at the study overall: The collaborator samples originated in the United States, Italy and Spain and spanned the acute and convalescent phases of COVID-19. The prospective study material was composed of cDNA or gDNA derived from T cells, B-cell-depleted T cells, or PBMCs. The repertoires were released in a freely available public database meant as a resource for research on the immune response to SARS-CoV-2. Sample metadata almost always included a de-identified subject ID, COVID-19 status, age in years and sex. Deeply sampled blood TCRbeta repertoires from subjects exposed to, actively infected with, or recovered from COVID-19 were included in the dataset. Where HLA class I and class II types were available, the types were taken from metadata supplied by the sample provider, not from assay-based typing. Samples came from the ongoing ImmuneRACE study (first 160 participants) plus 1,254 subjects from 6 global collaborators.

The immunoSEQ Assay, a bias-controlled multiplex PCR, was used to amplify TCRbeta CDR3 regions from genomic DNA. The study's processing was this. Nucleated cell counts per sample were estimated from amplification of reference gene primers within the assay. Sequence reads were collapsed and filtered to measure the absolute abundance of every unique TCRbeta CDR3 rearrangement. For each sample, productive Simpson clonality was calculated by taking the square root of Simpson's diversity index across productive rearrangements. Entries here come from immuneACCESS through TCRdb and include only in-frame sequences with V and J called. Some clones fail to appear in such tables; in the studies checked, an unresolved V gene covers under half of the shortfall, and the cause of the remainder is unknown. V and J calls and clone size are as listed in that table; D and trimming were resolved from the DNA. This sample comprises a few hundred thousand clones, roughly 86% of them detected only once. The ten largest clones represent more than 2.5% of the sample.

Broader findings and caveats from the paper: The quantity of clinical and demographic metadata differed by source and by participant and was supplied without curation.

The origin of this receptor is a man aged 55 to 69 with acute or convalescent COVID-19. Sequencing was done on a sample of peripheral blood.

CDR3 region: CASSFRAGNTIYF. DNA sequence: TGTGCCAGCAGTTTTCGGGCTGGAAACACCATATATTTT. The chain is encoded by TRBV27 joined to TRBJ1-3; no confident D gene assignment can be made. V loses 3 bases, J loses 2 bases, and the germline ends lie 5 bases apart. CDR1 and CDR2, per the germline V gene (reference sequence), are MNHEY and SMNVEV. There are 13 amino acids in the CDR3, from cysteine to phenylalanine inclusive. Only CDR3 DNA remains: 39 bases, in frame from the first base.